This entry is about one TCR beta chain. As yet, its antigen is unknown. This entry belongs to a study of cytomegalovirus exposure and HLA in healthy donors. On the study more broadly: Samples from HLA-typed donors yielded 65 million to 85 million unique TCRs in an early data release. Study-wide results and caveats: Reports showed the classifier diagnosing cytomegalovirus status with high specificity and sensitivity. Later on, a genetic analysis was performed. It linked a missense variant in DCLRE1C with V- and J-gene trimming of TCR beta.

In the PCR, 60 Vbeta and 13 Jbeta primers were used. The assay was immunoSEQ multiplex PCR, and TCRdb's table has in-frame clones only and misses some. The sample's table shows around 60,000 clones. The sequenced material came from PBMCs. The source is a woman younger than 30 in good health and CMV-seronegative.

This CDR3 is CASSLDGQANQPQHF. The CDR3 coding sequence is TGTGCCAGCAGCTTAGACGGACAGGCCAATCAGCCCCAGCATTTT. This chain joins TRBV7-8 and TRBJ1-5; 7 bases are shared with TRBD1. The CDR3 runs 15 residues. With V trimmed by 1 base and J by 3 bases, 3 bases remained unmatched. Per germline, CDR1 SGHVS and CDR2 FQNEAQ.